A selection of T cell receptor beta chains follows, all from one sample in a study of ipilimumab plus nivolumab after autologous stem cell transplantation. Assay used: immunoSEQ multiplex PCR; TCRdb lists only in-frame clones, some missing. The data contain around 84,000 clones, 75% to 85% of them seen just once; the ten biggest clones take up under 2.5%. The sample was PBMCs, taken in a trial of ipilimumab plus nivolumab as post-transplant consolidation. The receptors shown here come from a male donor with diffuse large B-cell lymphoma. Both conserved end residues are part of each CDR3. D genes are given only for firm matches. Size is omitted from some rows. Given values are once, few, many or a class for expanded clones.

>TRBV5-4|TRBJ2-1|TRBD1|-
TGTGCCAGCAGCTCTAGGACAGGGGGCGTCAATGAGCAGTTCTTC
CASSSRTGGVNEQFF
>TRBV6-5|TRBJ1-1|-|-
TGTGCCAGCAGAATCATGGGGGGCACTGAAGCTTTCTTT
CASRIMGGTEAFF
>TRBV4-1|TRBJ1-1|-|-
TGCGCCAGCTCCGGGGGGCGGGACGGATTGAACACTGAAGCTTTCTTT
CASSGGRDGLNTEAFF
>TRBV28|TRBJ2-5|-|-
TGTGCCAGCAGTTTATTCAGCAACAGGGAGACCCAGTACTTC
CASSLFSNRETQYF
>TRBV2|TRBJ2-3|TRBD1|-
TGTGCCGGACAGGGGGCTCGTCAAGATACGCAGTATTTT
CAGQGARQDTQYF
>TRBV15|TRBJ1-3|-|-
TGTGCCACCAGCAGAGACCCCCCAGGGACGGGAAACACCATATATTTT
CATSRDPPGTGNTIYF
>TRBV2|TRBJ2-1|TRBD2|-
TGTGCCAGCAGTGAGTTTGGGACTAGCGGGGCAAGGGTTAATGAGCAGTTCTTC
CASSEFGTSGARVNEQFF
>TRBV19|TRBJ2-2|-|few
TGTGCCAGTAGAGGGCCAACCGGGGAGCTGTTTTTT
CASRGPTGELFF
>TRBV11-2|TRBJ1-6|-|-
TGTGCCAGCAGCTTAAGGGGAGGAATTAATTCACCCCTCCACTTT
CASSLRGGINSPLHF
>TRBV5-1|TRBJ1-6|-|-
TGCGCCAGCAGCTTGACGGGGAATAATTCACCCCTCCACTTT
CASSLTGNNSPLHF
>TRBV5-1|TRBJ2-5|TRBD2|-
TGCGCCAGCAGCCCAACCCTAGCGGGGGTAATTACCGGAGAGACCCAGTACTTC
CASSPTLAGVITGETQYF
>TRBV6-5|TRBJ1-6|TRBD1|-
TGTGCCAGCAGTCTCGGGACAGGGTCGGGTTCACCCCTCCACTTT
CASSLGTGSGSPLHF
>TRBV7-9|TRBJ2-7|-|-
TGTGCCAGCAGGGGAGCTGAGGGTAACGAGCAGTACTTC
CASRGAEGNEQYF
>TRBV5-1|TRBJ2-2|-|-
TGCGCCAGCATCCCTAATGGAGGGGTGAACGGGGAGCTGTTTTTT
CASIPNGGVNGELFF
>TRBV5-6|TRBJ1-4|-|-
TGTGCCAGCAGCTCCTCTGACATTATAGGGAGAGATGAAAAACTGTTTTTT
CASSSSDIIGRDEKLFF
>TRBV5-1|TRBJ2-2|TRBD2|-
TGCGCCAGCAGCGGAGCCTCCGGGACTAGCGGGGGGGCCGGGGAGCTGTTTTTT
CASSGASGTSGGAGELFF
>TRBV5-1|TRBJ2-2|-|-
TGCGCCAGCAGCTTGGTTCTAGGGGAGCTGTTTTTT
CASSLVLGELFF
>TRBV11-2|TRBJ2-7|-|-
TGTGCCAGCAGCCCTTACCGCGACGAGCAGTACTTC
CASSPYRDEQYF
>TRBV6-5|TRBJ2-1|-|-
TGTGCCAGCACCCAGGGGGGGGTAGGGTTCTTC
CASTQGGVGFF
>TRBV7-2|TRBJ1-1|-|-
TGTGCCAGCAGCCCGACGATGAACACTGAAGCTTTCTTT
CASSPTMNTEAFF
>TRBV29-1|TRBJ2-3|TRBD1|-
TGCAGCGTTGGGGACTCTGGGACAGGGTTTCCAGATACGCAGTATTTT
CSVGDSGTGFPDTQYF
>TRBV7-2|TRBJ1-1|-|-
TGTGCCAGCAGCTTCCAACAGGGTAGTGGTGAAGCTTTCTTT
CASSFQQGSGEAFF
>TRBV2|TRBJ2-2|TRBD1|-
TGTGCCAGCAGATTACAGGGGGGTAGCACCGGGGAGCTGTTTTTT
CASRLQGGSTGELFF
>TRBV19|TRBJ1-1|-|-
TGTGCCAGTAGTATCTCAAGACGGAGAGAAGCTTTCTTT
CASSISRRREAFF
>TRBV6-5|TRBJ2-7|-|-
TGTGCCAGCTCCGGCAGAGCCTACGAGCAGTACTTC
CASSGRAYEQYF
>TRBV5-1|TRBJ2-3|TRBD1|-
TGCGCCAGCAGGGCCGGGACAGGGGTTTCAGATACGCAGTATTTT
CASRAGTGVSDTQYF
>TRBV7-2|TRBJ2-4|-|few
TGTGCCAGCAGCTTAGGGCAAAGAAACATTCAGTACTTC
CASSLGQRNIQYF
>TRBV9|TRBJ2-2|-|-
TGTGCCAGCAGCGAAGGGCCCTGGGCGAACACCGGGGAGCTGTTTTTT
CASSEGPWANTGELFF
>TRBV11-2|TRBJ1-5|TRBD1|-
TGTGCCAGCAGCTCCAAAGTCCGGACAGGGGAAGGCAATCAGCCCCAGCATTTT
CASSSKVRTGEGNQPQHF
>TRBV7-8|TRBJ1-6|-|-
TGTGCCAGCAGCCAAGCGAGGGCTAAGAATTCACCCCTCCACTTT
CASSQARAKNSPLHF
>TRBV5-1|TRBJ2-3|TRBD2|-
TGCGCCAGCAGCTTAGCGGGGCACACAGATACGCAGTATTTT
CASSLAGHTDTQYF
>TRBV14|TRBJ2-7|-|-
TGTGCCAGCAGCCAAGAGCAGGGTCAAGGGACGTTGCAGTACTTC
CASSQEQGQGTLQYF
>TRBV29-1|TRBJ1-3|TRBD1|-
TGCAGCGTTGCCCAGGGGGGCTCTGGAAACACCATATATTTT
CSVAQGGSGNTIYF
>TRBV25-1|TRBJ1-3|-|-
TGTGCCAGCCAGGACAGCTTATCTGGAAACACCATATATTTT
CASQDSLSGNTIYF
>TRBV30|TRBJ1-2|TRBD1|-
TGTGCCTGGCGAAGGGACAGACCCTATGGCTACACCTTC
CAWRRDRPYGYTF
>TRBV5-4|TRBJ2-1|-|-
TGTGCCAGCAGCTTGAGGCAGCTGAATGAGCAGTTCTTC
CASSLRQLNEQFF